This T cell receptor beta chain was obtained from a study of resident and recirculating memory T cells in vitiligo. Clones were sequenced by immunoSEQ multiplex PCR, and TCRdb holds only the in-frame ones, with some missing. The repertoire holds about 42,000 clones, with around 90% as singletons. The CDR3 length is 16 residues. The germline V gene encodes CDR1 LNHDA and CDR2 SQIVND (reference sequence). V dropped 4 bases and J dropped 6; count of bases not matched to a gene: 12. The sequence came from a male donor with vitiligo. The source material was blood. The chain uses TRBV19 and TRBJ2-3, with 8 positions matching TRBD1. This chain's CDR3 is CASSTGTGQVADTQYF. The CDR3, as DNA: TGTGCCAGTAGTACGGGTACGGGACAGGTGGCGGATACGCAGTATTTT. The full variable domain, with the rest looked up from reference TRBV19 and TRBJ2-3, is DGGITQSPKYLFRKEGQNVTLSCEQNLNHDAMYWYRQDPGQGLRLIYYSQIVNDFQKGDIAEGYSVSREKKESFPLTVTSAQKNPTAFYLCASSTGTGQVADTQYFGPGTRLTVL.